These T cell receptor beta chains were read from a single sample in a study of T cells in Graves' hyperthyroidism and ophthalmopathy. TCRdb reanalysed the multiplex PCR reads using MiXCR and keeps one entry per CDR3 protein. The repertoire holds around 260,000 distinct CDR3 sequences, with 20% to 30% as singletons. Material for sequencing was blood. These receptors were obtained from a man in his forties or fifties with Graves' hyperthyroidism that later progressed to Graves' ophthalmopathy. The CDR3 runs from the conserved cysteine through the conserved F or W. A D gene is named only where the DNA matches it firmly. Only part of the rows carry a size: once, few, many, or a class if the clone is expanded.

d_gene	v_gene	j_gene	abundance	CDR3aa	CDR3nt
.	TRBV2	TRBJ1-5	.	CASSATSLNQPQHF	TGTGCCAGCAGTGCCACAAGCCTCAATCAGCCCCAGCATTTT
TRBD1	TRBV20-1	TRBJ1-2	many	CSAAGGTNYGYTF	TGCAGTGCTGCAGGGGGGACTAACTATGGCTACACCTTC
.	TRBV24-1	TRBJ2-2	many	CATSDLSGPNTGELFF	TGTGCCACCAGTGATTTGTCAGGGCCCAACACCGGGGAGCTGTTTTTT
.	TRBV29-1	TRBJ2-7	many	CSVASRGYEQYF	TGCAGCGTTGCTTCTAGGGGATACGAGCAGTACTTC
.	TRBV12-3/TRBV12-4	TRBJ1-2	many	CASSLRRTYGYTF	TGTGCCAGCAGTTTACGGCGGACATATGGCTACACCTTC
.	TRBV28	TRBJ2-6	many	CASSSLRAGANVLTF	TGTGCCAGCAGTTCCCTCCGGGCCGGGGCCAACGTCCTGACTTTC
TRBD1	TRBV28	TRBJ1-1	.	CASSGQGPNTEAFF	TGTGCCAGCAGTGGACAGGGTCCGAACACTGAAGCTTTCTTT
TRBD1	TRBV9	TRBJ1-1	many	CASSVAGTGENTEAFF	TGTGCCAGCAGCGTAGCTGGGACAGGGGAAAACACTGAAGCTTTCTTT
TRBD2	TRBV6-5	TRBJ2-5	.	CASSYTSGTQETQYF	TGTGCCAGCAGTTACACTAGCGGGACTCAAGAGACCCAGTACTTC
.	TRBV12-3/TRBV12-4	TRBJ2-2	many	CASSLGQGGELFF	TGTGCCAGCAGTTTGGGGCAGGGCGGGGAGCTGTTTTTT
TRBD2	TRBV4-2	TRBJ2-2	many	CASSQAGDTGELFF	TGTGCCAGCAGCCAGGCGGGAGACACCGGGGAGCTGTTTTTT
.	TRBV24-1	TRBJ2-2	.	CATSDLRGTGELFF	TGTGCCACCAGTGATTTACGGGGAACCGGGGAGCTGTTTTTT
.	TRBV20-1	TRBJ1-6	many	CSARDERGAGSPLHF	TGCAGTGCTAGGGATGAGCGGGGGGCGGGGTCACCCCTCCACTTT
.	TRBV6-4	TRBJ1-1	.	CASSPPGLRRDTEAFF	TGTGCCAGCAGTCCCCCAGGGCTCCGAAGGGACACTGAAGCTTTCTTT
.	TRBV15	TRBJ1-2	many	CATSSAPPGKEGYGYTF	TGTGCCACCAGCAGCGCCCCCCCAGGGAAAGAGGGCTATGGCTACACCTTC
TRBD1	TRBV6-5	TRBJ1-2	.	CASSYQGAQGYTF	TGTGCCAGCAGTTACCAGGGGGCGCAGGGCTACACCTTC
TRBD1	TRBV30	TRBJ1-5	.	CAWTPGGGRQPQHF	TGTGCCTGGACCCCAGGGGGGGGCAGGCAGCCCCAGCATTTT
.	TRBV6-1	TRBJ1-2	few	CASRTGGGRGYTF	TGTGCCAGCAGAACTGGAGGGGGTAGAGGCTACACCTTC
TRBD2	TRBV7-9	TRBJ2-5	many	CASSPTSVAGARGETQYF	TGTGCCAGCAGCCCAACGTCGGTAGCGGGAGCACGCGGAGAGACCCAGTACTTC
.	TRBV28	TRBJ2-7	many	CASSTYEQYF	TGTGCCAGCAGCACCTACGAGCAGTACTTC
.	TRBV4-1	TRBJ2-7	many	CASSQGGSLSSYEQYF	TGCGCCAGCAGCCAAGGTGGCTCACTGAGCTCCTACGAGCAGTACTTC
.	TRBV12-3/TRBV12-4	TRBJ2-2	many	CASSSHRTGELFF	TGTGCCAGCAGTTCCCACCGGACCGGGGAGCTGTTTTTT
.	TRBV12-3/TRBV12-4	TRBJ1-2	few	CASSYNLRDTYGYTF	TGTGCCAGCAGCTACAATCTCCGGGACACCTATGGCTACACCTTC